The rows below give T cell receptor beta chains drawn from one sample of a study of cytomegalovirus exposure and HLA in healthy donors. Using immunoSEQ multiplex PCR, the repertoire was profiled, and TCRdb retains in-frame clones only, with some absent. Here the sample spans some 160,000 clones, roughly 70% being singletons. Sequencing input: PBMCs. These TCRs come from a man aged 60 to 69 in good health and CMV-seronegative. The CDR3 runs from the conserved cysteine through the conserved F or W. Fields, in order: J gene, V gene, CDR3 protein.

>TRBJ2-2|TRBV6-5
CASSYGGLAGTGELFF
>TRBJ2-1|TRBV11-3
CASSLSTSGRAEQFF
>TRBJ2-5|TRBV29-1
CSVSTSGRTMTQYF
>TRBJ2-7|TRBV9
CASSVGGGNYEQYF
>TRBJ1-1|TRBV7-2
CASSLEARGNTEAFF
>TRBJ1-5|TRBV28
CASSLRATGMDQPQHF
>TRBJ2-4|TRBV6-1
CASSGEQGATKNIQYF
>TRBJ2-1|TRBV4-3
CASSQDRVAGVLYNEQFF
>TRBJ2-5|TRBV19
CASSVHSQETQYF
>TRBJ1-5|TRBV30
CAWREHRDGNQPQHF
>TRBJ1-5|TRBV18
CASSPFAPTGANQPQHF
>TRBJ2-7|TRBV2
CASRAGLDVYEQYF
>TRBJ1-1|TRBV6-1
CASGGARVNTEAFF
>TRBJ1-2|TRBV9
CASSVETGSGYTF
>TRBJ2-7|TRBV28
CASSFPGLAGVESEQYF
>TRBJ2-1|TRBV6-4
CASSDSLQGKNEQFF
>TRBJ2-1|TRBV5-4
CASSLGARTSPRGNEQFF
>TRBJ1-2|TRBV6-5
CASTQTDRGRYGYTF
>TRBJ1-1|TRBV9
CASRGAWGTEAFF
>TRBJ2-7|TRBV19
CASSTGGGLDYEQYF
>TRBJ1-5|TRBV28
CATGTGGYREPQHF
>TRBJ1-3|TRBV11-2
CATSKGDWSSGNTIYF
>TRBJ1-4|TRBV6-5
CASRISSGAVEKLFF
>TRBJ2-7|TRBV29-1
CSVQTGVTEQYF
>TRBJ1-2|TRBV19
CASWSYGTNNYGYTF
>TRBJ1-1|TRBV9
CASSVGSDSKAFF
>TRBJ2-1|TRBV7-2
CASSLAGVNEQFF
>TRBJ2-1|TRBV10-3
CASSSSTSGRANEQFF
>TRBJ2-7|TRBV4-1
CASSQDRAPHYEQYF
>TRBJ1-5|TRBV2
CASNGQGGRQPQHF
>TRBJ1-4|TRBV5-4
CASSRSGPDEKLFF
>TRBJ2-3|TRBV28
CASNGQGGTDTQYF
>TRBJ1-4|TRBV6-5
CASSSPTGGSFF
>TRBJ1-3|TRBV29-1
CSVRGTHSGNTIYF
>TRBJ2-1|TRBV27
CASTLRGLAAYNEQFF
>TRBJ2-7|TRBV15
CATSRDPGRQNEQYF
>TRBJ1-1|TRBV25-1
CASSEYRGTEAFF
>TRBJ2-7|TRBV5-1
CASSVDRNNEQYF
>TRBJ2-1|TRBV6-5
CASSTLGTSGIEQFF
>TRBJ1-2|TRBV9
CASSDHRGDYGYTF
>TRBJ2-7|TRBV6-5
CASSYYAGQEYEQYF
>TRBJ1-5|TRBV7-9
CASSLETDRGSNQPQHF
>TRBJ1-2|TRBV2
CASCKGTGALNYGYTF
>TRBJ2-1|TRBV28
CASSIPQGALVGNEQFF